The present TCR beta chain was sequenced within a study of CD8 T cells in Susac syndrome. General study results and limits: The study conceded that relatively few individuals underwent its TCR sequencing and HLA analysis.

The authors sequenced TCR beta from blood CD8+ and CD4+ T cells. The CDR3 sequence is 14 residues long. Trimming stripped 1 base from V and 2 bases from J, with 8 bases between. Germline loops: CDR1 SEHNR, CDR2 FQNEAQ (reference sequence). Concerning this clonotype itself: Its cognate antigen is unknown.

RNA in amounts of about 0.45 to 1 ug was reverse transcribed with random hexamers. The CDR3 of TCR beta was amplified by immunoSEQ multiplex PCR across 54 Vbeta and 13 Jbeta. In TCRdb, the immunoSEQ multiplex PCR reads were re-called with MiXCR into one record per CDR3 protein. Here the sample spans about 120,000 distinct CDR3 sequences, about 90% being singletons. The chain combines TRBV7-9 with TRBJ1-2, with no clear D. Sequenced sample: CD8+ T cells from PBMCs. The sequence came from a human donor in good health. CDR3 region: CASSLGDLNYGYTF. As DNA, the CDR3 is TGTGCCAGCAGCTTAGGTGATCTAAACTATGGCTACACCTTC.